The following is a TCR beta chain sequence with its context. V lost 4 bases and J lost 0, with 6 bases in between. The CDR3 contains 13 residues. Germline CDR1 and CDR2: SEHNR and FQNEAQ (reference sequence). Generated by immunoSEQ multiplex PCR, the TCRdb table keeps only in-frame clones and is missing some. The table has roughly 260,000 clones, roughly 87% seen once. The data were taken from a study of blood T cell repertoires in COVID-19. Overall study context: Sites in the United States, Italy and Spain provided acute and convalescent COVID-19 samples.

The TCR was taken from a woman aged 50 to 60 who had recovered from COVID-19. The rearrangement links TRBV7-9 to TRBJ1-1; D not resolved. Material: peripheral blood. In nucleotides, the CDR3 is TGTGCCAGCAGCTCTCCGTTGAACACTGAAGCTTTCTTT. The encoded protein is CASSSPLNTEAFF.